The next 26 T cell receptor beta chains were all read from a single sample in a study of T cell responses to AZD1222 COVID-19 vaccine. Some clones are missing from TCRdb's copy, which holds only in-frame ones; the method was immunoSEQ multiplex PCR. The repertoire includes 130,000 to 150,000 clones, about 86% of them detected once, and around 5% sits in the top ten. The starting material was peripheral blood, obtained 28 days after the second AZD1222 dose. Receptors originate from an adult who received the AZD1222 COVID-19 vaccine.

The J gene is TRBJ2-1, the V gene TRBV24-1, with D uncertain. The germline V gene has CDR1 KGHDR and CDR2 SFDVKD. CDR3 length: 11 residues. V gave up 7 bases and J gave up 6 bases, with 6 bases separating them. CDR3 in amino acids: CATRVGNEQFF. For the CDR3, the DNA is TGTGCCACCAGAGTAGGCAATGAGCAGTTCTTC.

The chain couples TRBV11-2 to TRBJ2-1; TRBD2 matches 9 bases. Germline CDR1 SGHAT, CDR2 FQNNGV. CDR3 length: 19 amino acids. With V trimmed by 0 bases and J by 0 bases, 9 bases remained unmatched. CDR3 loop: CASSLDQTRLADSYNEQFF. CDR3 in DNA: TGTGCCAGCAGCTTAGATCAGACGAGACTAGCGGACTCCTACAATGAGCAGTTCTTC.

The chain has TRBV4-2 and TRBJ2-1, with D unresolved. Per the germline V gene, CDR1 is LGHNA and CDR2 is YNFKEQ. Trimming cost V 1 base and J 7 bases, with 11 bases left between them. The CDR3 extends over 14 amino acids. CDR3 nucleotides: TGTGCCAGCAGCCAAGGGACCCTAGGGAATGAGCAGTTCTTC. Translation: CASSQGTLGNEQFF.

The rearrangement uses TRBV6-5 and TRBJ2-7, with D uncertain. Germline values: CDR1 MNHEY, CDR2 SVGAGI. This CDR3 is built from 15 residues. V was shortened by 0 bases and J by 7 bases, with 16 bases between the two germline ends. CDR3 DNA sequence: TGTGCCAGCAGTTACTCATCCAAGCCCCCACAGGAGCAGTACTTC. This codes for CASSYSSKPPQEQYF.

The J gene is TRBJ1-4, the V gene TRBV24-1, with unresolved D. Trimming took 2 bases from V and 2 from J, leaving 8 bases between them. Germline V gene sequence: CDR1 KGHDR, CDR2 SFDVKD. The CDR3 covers 15 residues. This CDR3 is CATSDSTATNEKLFF. The CDR3 DNA follows: TGTGCCACCAGTGATTCCACAGCGACTAATGAAAAACTGTTTTTT.

This clone was seen a single time. This rearrangement joins TRBV7-9 to TRBJ2-7, with D unclear. Germline-derived CDR1 and CDR2 are SEHNR and FQNEAQ (reference sequence). The CDR3 consists of 13 residues. V was trimmed by 1 base and J by 5 bases, leaving 9 bases between them. CDR3 amino acids: CASSLVEIDEQYF. The CDR3 region has the DNA TGTGCCAGCAGCTTAGTAGAAATTGACGAGCAGTACTTC.

This chain connects TRBV15 to TRBJ1-5; TRBD1 matches 10 bases. Germline values: CDR1 LNHNV, CDR2 YYDKDF (reference sequence). V lost 0 bases and J lost 7; bases outside the gene matches: 9. The CDR3 has 17 amino acids. The chain's CDR3 is CATSREERDRGNQPQHF. Written as DNA, the CDR3 is TGTGCCACCAGCAGAGAGGAGAGGGACAGGGGTAACCAGCCCCAGCATTTT.

V usage is TRBV4-1 and J usage is TRBJ1-4, with D possibly matching TRBD1 (5 bases). Trimming removed 3 bases at V and 10 bases at J, with 9 bases between. The CDR3 contains 12 residues. Germline V lookup: CDR1 MGHRA, CDR2 YSYEKL. The DNA of the CDR3 is TGCGCCAGCAGCCAGCCCCAGGGAAAACTGTTTTTT. Amino acid sequence: CASSQPQGKLFF.

This clone came up a few times. V gene TRBV2 combines with J gene TRBJ1-2; D is perhaps TRBD1 (5 bases). Germline-derived CDR1 and CDR2 are SNHLY and FYNNEI. Between the trimmed V and J ends, which lost 2 bases and 4 bases, there was a span of 11 bases. The CDR3 has 14 amino acids. This chain's CDR3 is CASSERSRGYGYTF. CDR3 nucleotide sequence: TGTGCCAGCAGTGAACGTTCGAGGGGCTATGGCTACACCTTC. The whole variable domain, remainder taken from reference TRBV2 and TRBJ1-2, is EPEVTQTPSHQVTQMGQEVILRCVPISNHLYFYWYRQILGQKVEFLVSFYNNEISEKSEIFDDQFSVERPDGSNFTLKIRSTKLEDSAMYFCASSERSRGYGYTFGSGTRLTVV.

As regards this clone: Germline is not matched at one junction end, which may reflect a read error. The chain has TRBV7-9 and TRBJ2-4; TRBD1 is a possible D gene (5 bases). Germline loops: CDR1 SEHNR, CDR2 FQNEAQ (reference sequence). The CDR3 is 14 amino acids. The CDR3 nucleotides read TGTGCCAGCAGCTCAGCCTCAGGGCCTGGTTCCTTACTATTC. It specifies CASSSASGPGSLLF.

CDR3 region: CSASFQGLNFKETQYF. The CDR3 nucleotides are TGCAGTGCTAGTTTTCAGGGCCTTAACTTTAAAGAGACCCAGTACTTC. V is TRBV20-1 and J is TRBJ2-5, with TRBD1 as a possible D gene (5 bases). CDR1 is DFQATT, CDR2 SNEGSKA, per germline (reference sequence). The V gene lost 3 bases and the J gene lost 3 bases, with 20 bases spanning the gap. This CDR3 has 16 residues.

The chain joins TRBV25-1 to TRBJ2-3; a weak D match, TRBD2 (5 bases). CDR1 is MGHDK, CDR2 SYGVNS, per germline. The CDR3 has 14 residues. The V gene lost 8 bases and the J gene lost 1 base, with 13 bases spanning the gap. This chain's CDR3 is CASQAGVGTDTQYF. CDR3 in DNA: TGTGCCAGCCAGGCGGGTGTAGGCACAGATACGCAGTATTTT.

The chain links TRBV11-2 to TRBJ2-1; 7 bases agree with TRBD2. The CDR3 has 13 residues. The V gene's germline CDR1 is SGHAT and CDR2 FQNNGV. Trimming at V came to 1 base and at J to 7 bases, leaving 1 base not matched to a gene. Written as DNA, the CDR3 is TGTGCCAGCAGCTTAGCCGGGAGGAATGAGCAGTTCTTC. It encodes CASSLAGRNEQFF.

The DNA for the CDR3 is TGTGCCAGCAGTTTAGGGGACAGCCTCTACGAGCAGTACTTC. Translation gives CASSLGDSLYEQYF. The chain recombines TRBV28 with TRBJ2-7; 7 bases are shared with TRBD1. The germline V gene encodes CDR1 MDHEN and CDR2 SYDVKM. Unmatched junction bases numbered 4, after V lost 2 bases and J lost 3 bases. The CDR3 runs to 14 residues.

V and J are TRBV6-1 and TRBJ1-3; D uncertain. Deletions cut 2 bases from V and 3 bases from J, with 11 bases between. The germline CDR1 and CDR2 sequences are MNHNS and SASEGT. The CDR3 is made up of 15 amino acids. CDR3 coding DNA: TGTGCCAGCAGTGAATTGAGTGCCCATGGAAACACCATATATTTT. As protein: CASSELSAHGNTIYF.

The chain uses TRBV10-2 and TRBJ2-7; 10 nucleotides line up with TRBD1. V shed 11 bases, J shed 4 bases, and the junction held 5 bases outside the gene matches. The CDR3 is made up of 12 amino acids. Germline CDR1 is WSHSY and CDR2 is SAAADI. The chain's CDR3 is CASRTGGYEQYF. Here the CDR3 DNA reads TGCGCCTCTCGGACAGGGGGATACGAGCAGTACTTC.

The chain recombines TRBV12-3 or TRBV12-4 with TRBJ2-1, with D perhaps assigned TRBD1 or TRBD2 (5 bases each). V lost 7 bases, J lost 9 bases, and 10 bases lay in between. This CDR3 has 11 amino acids. The CDR3: CASTSGREQFF. The CDR3 bases are TGTGCCAGCACCTCGGGACGTGAGCAGTTCTTC.

V and J are TRBV2 and TRBJ2-1; a possible D gene is TRBD2 (6 bases). Germline CDR1 SNHLY, CDR2 FYNNEI. V gave up 5 bases and J gave up 3 bases, with 17 bases separating them. The CDR3 is made up of 16 amino acids. The CDR3 region has the DNA TGTGCCAGCAGTCCGTGGGGGGAGGCCTACTACAATGAGCAGTTCTTC. This gives the protein CASSPWGEAYYNEQFF.

J is TRBJ2-6 and V is TRBV5-1, with 9 bases identical to TRBD2. The V gene end was trimmed by 0 bases and the J gene end by 0 bases; junction bases not matched to a gene: 4. Germline loops: CDR1 SGHRS, CDR2 YFSETQ. The CDR3 spans 18 residues. In DNA, the CDR3 is TGCGCCAGCAGCTTGGCCAGCGGGGGGTTCTCTGGGGCCAACGTCCTGACTTTC. The encoded protein is CASSLASGGFSGANVLTF.

The chain couples TRBV9 to TRBJ2-3; maybe TRBD2 (7 bases). Germline-derived CDR1 and CDR2 are SGDLS and YYNGEE. The V gene lost 4 bases and the J gene lost 1 base, with 13 bases spanning the gap. CDR3 length equals 15 residues. CDR3 residues: CASSSRGARTDTQYF. The DNA of the CDR3 is TGTGCCAGCAGCTCACGGGGGGCCCGCACAGATACGCAGTATTTT.

CDR3 in DNA: TGTGCCACCAGCAGAGATTACCAGGCAGGGACAAACGAGCAGTACTTC. Encoded protein: CATSRDYQAGTNEQYF. This rearrangement joins TRBV15 to TRBJ2-7, with a weak D call TRBD1 (6 bases). The CDR3 is 16 amino acids. CDR1 LNHNV and CDR2 YYDKDF come from the germline V gene (reference sequence). V was cut by 0 bases and J by 5 bases, with 17 bases left in between.

This rearrangement joins TRBV12-3 or TRBV12-4 to TRBJ2-1; D remains unclear. Trimming removed 6 bases at V and 9 bases at J, with 12 bases between. This CDR3 region has 12 residues. The DNA of the CDR3 is TGTGCCAGCAGCCAATTAGAGGCTGAGCAGTTCTTC. Encoded protein: CASSQLEAEQFF.

This clone came up a few times. CDR3 in amino acids: CASSVAGGPVTGELFF. DNA of the CDR3: TGCGCCAGCAGTGTAGCGGGAGGGCCGGTCACCGGGGAGCTGTTTTTT. This chain uses TRBV5-1 with TRBJ2-2; 11 bases line up with TRBD2. Germline CDR1 SGHRS, CDR2 YFSETQ. Trimming removed 5 bases from V and 4 bases from J; junction bases left unmatched: 7. There are 16 residues in the CDR3.

V usage is TRBV11-3 and J usage is TRBJ1-3; maybe TRBD1 (5 bases). Germline V CDR1 and CDR2: SGHNT, YENEEA. V lost 4 bases and J 2 bases, leaving 9 bases between the germline ends. The CDR3 sequence is 14 residues long. CDR3 DNA: TGTGCCAGCAGCTCAGGGCTTACTGGAAACACCATATATTTT. It translates to CASSSGLTGNTIYF.

The V gene is TRBV4-1, the J gene TRBJ1-1; no clear D gene. The CDR3 extends over 13 amino acids. The germline V gene has CDR1 MGHRA and CDR2 YSYEKL. Trimming cost V 2 bases and J 11 bases, with 15 bases left between them. The CDR3 DNA reads TGCGCCAGCAGCCAACCTATTCCAAGAGTCGCTTTCTTT. This translates into CASSQPIPRVAFF.

V is TRBV11-3 and J is TRBJ2-7; D gene uncertain. With 5 bases removed from V and 6 bases from J, the gap between germline ends came to 17 bases. This CDR3 has 14 amino acids. The germline V gene has CDR1 SGHNT and CDR2 YENEEA. DNA for the CDR3: TGTGCCAGCAGCCCCTCTTTTCTAGAATCCGAGCAGTACTTC. As protein: CASSPSFLESEQYF.